Listed here is a single T cell receptor beta chain. These data are taken from a study of a mutant IDH1 vaccine in newly diagnosed glioma. Clones were sequenced by immunoSEQ multiplex PCR, and TCRdb holds only the in-frame ones, with some missing. The data contain tens of thousands of clones, more than 65% of them singletons. Indicated time point: baseline, week 1 (first vaccination visit). The treatment denotes: pre-vaccination baseline after standard-of-care therapy. Trimming shortened V by 1 base and J by 1 base, and 7 bases separated the two germline ends. Germline CDR1 and CDR2: MGHDK and SYGVNS. CDR3 size: 14 residues.

The chain is built from TRBV25-1 and TRBJ1-1; tentatively, D is TRBD1 (6 bases). The sequencing used PBMCs, collected from a glioma patient treated with radiotherapy, temozolomide or both. The TCR comes from a man aged 50 to 59 with glioma. The CDR3, as DNA: TGTGCCAGCAGTGAATGGACAGAGAACACTGAAGCTTTCTTT. This encodes CASSEWTENTEAFF.